The 13 T cell receptor beta chains below were found in one sample sequenced in a study of blood T cell repertoires in COVID-19. Repertoires were generated with immunoSEQ multiplex PCR, while TCRdb's copy carries only in-frame clones and drops some. The data show over 250,000 clones, with around 90% seen just once and approximately 2.6% held by the top ten. Sequences were obtained from peripheral blood. These receptors were obtained from a person aged 18-29 years with COVID-19, enrolled during active disease.

This chain connects TRBV4-3 to TRBJ2-7; 11 bases match TRBD1. The CDR3 runs to 15 residues. Trimming took 0 bases from V and 3 from J; bases not matched to a gene: 1. Per the germline V gene, CDR1 is LGHNA and CDR2 is YSLEER. Here the CDR3 DNA reads TGCGCCAGCAGCCAAGAGGGGACAGGGGGCTACGAGCAGTACTTC. Translated: CASSQEGTGGYEQYF.

The DNA for the CDR3 is TGCGCCAGCAGCCCTCCGGGGGACAGGGTGGACACCATATATTTT. It codes for CASSPPGDRVDTIYF. The V and J genes are TRBV4-1 and TRBJ1-3, with TRBD1 identical over 9 bases. Trimming cost V 4 bases and J 8 bases; bases outside gene matches: 9. Per germline, CDR1 MGHRA and CDR2 YSYEKL. There are 15 residues in the CDR3.

V usage is TRBV25-1 and J usage is TRBJ1-1, with D hard to call. Germline CDR1 is MGHDK and CDR2 is SYGVNS. V dropped 1 base and J dropped 5 bases, with 17 bases sitting between them. The CDR3 runs to 16 residues. This chain's CDR3 is CASSESYDGKWTEAFF. CDR3 coding DNA: TGTGCCAGCAGTGAATCTTATGATGGCAAGTGGACTGAAGCTTTCTTT. The full variable domain, in which reference TRBV25-1 and TRBJ1-1 provide the parts outside the CDR3, is EADIYQTPRYLVIGTGKKITLECSQTMGHDKMYWYQQDPGMELHLIHYSYGVNSTEKGDLSSESTVSRIRTEHFPLTLESARPSHTSQYLCASSESYDGKWTEAFFGQGTRLTVV.

The CDR3 loop reads CASSSGQGSNEQFF. The CDR3 DNA sequence: TGTGCCAGCAGCTCGGGACAGGGGTCCAATGAGCAGTTCTTC. The rearrangement joins TRBV11-3 to TRBJ2-1; 10 bases align to TRBD1. CDR1 is SGHNT, CDR2 YENEEA, per germline. The CDR3 has 14 amino acids. V trimming: 4 bases; J trimming: 6 bases; junction bases outside the gene matches: 3.

The chain is built from TRBV7-9 and TRBJ2-1; TRBD2 is a possible D gene (6 bases). The CDR3 totals 14 residues. V gave up 8 bases and J gave up 8 bases, with 19 bases separating them. CDR1 is SEHNR and CDR2 is FQNEAQ in the germline V gene (reference sequence). The DNA for the CDR3 is TGTGCCAGCCTCCGGTGGGAGGAGGGATATGAGCAGTTCTTC. Translated, it gives CASLRWEEGYEQFF.

This chain links TRBV11-2 with TRBJ2-7; D is ambiguous. Germline loops: CDR1 SGHAT, CDR2 FQNNGV. The CDR3 is 15 amino acids. Trimming left V 3 bases short and J 3 bases short, with 15 bases between. CDR3 sequence reads: CASSFGSSKGYEQYF. The DNA for the CDR3 is TGTGCCAGCAGCTTCGGGTCATCTAAAGGCTACGAGCAGTACTTC.

The V and J genes are TRBV12-3 or TRBV12-4 and TRBJ2-2; D gene ambiguous. With 5 bases removed from V and 7 bases from J, the gap between germline ends came to 5 bases. The CDR3 loop spans 11 amino acids. The CDR3 region is CASSLIGELFF. The CDR3 DNA sequence: TGTGCCAGCAGTCTAATCGGGGAGCTGTTTTTT.

J is TRBJ2-5 and V is TRBV11-2, with 7 bases fitting TRBD2. The junction had 7 bases not matched to a gene; V was cut back by 5 bases and J by 1 base. The length of the CDR3 is 15 residues. The germline CDR1 and CDR2 sequences are SGHAT and FQNNGV. The CDR3 sequence is CASSQGTNLQETQYF. For the CDR3, the DNA is TGTGCCAGCAGCCAAGGGACTAACCTCCAAGAGACCCAGTACTTC. Based on the CDR3 plus reference TRBV11-2 and TRBJ2-5, the full variable domain is EAGVAQSPRYKIIEKRQSVAFWCNPISGHATLYWYQQILGQGPKLLIQFQNNGVVDDSQLPKDRFSAERLKGVDSTLKIQPAKLEDSAVYLCASSQGTNLQETQYFGPGTRLLVL.

J is TRBJ1-6 and V is TRBV6-1, with 7 nucleotides matching TRBD1. There are 16 residues in the CDR3. With 4 bases clipped from V and 1 base from J, the junction kept 4 bases outside the gene matches. CDR1 and CDR2 from the germline V gene are MNHNS and SASEGT. This chain's CDR3 is CASSGARGSYNSPLHF. CDR3 bases: TGTGCCAGCAGTGGAGCCAGGGGGTCCTATAATTCACCCCTCCACTTT.

The chain employs TRBV4-1 and TRBJ1-5; 8 bases fit TRBD1. Germline CDR1 is MGHRA and CDR2 is YSYEKL. Trimming removed 0 bases from V and 4 bases from J; junction bases left unmatched: 2. The length of the CDR3 is 15 residues. CDR3: CASSQEDRANQPQHF. Here the CDR3 DNA reads TGCGCCAGCAGCCAAGAGGACAGGGCGAATCAGCCCCAGCATTTT.

This rearrangement joins TRBV19 to TRBJ2-2; 13 bases align to TRBD2. Trimming took 5 bases from V and 11 from J; bases not matched to a gene: 2. The germline V gene has CDR1 LNHDA and CDR2 SQIVND (reference sequence). The CDR3 spans 13 residues. The CDR3 coding sequence is TGTGCCAGTAGTTCGGGACTAGCGGGAGAGCTGTTTTTT. Translated, it gives CASSSGLAGELFF.

The rearrangement uses TRBV2 and TRBJ1-3, with 9 nucleotides matching TRBD1. Trimming cost V 4 bases and J 7 bases; bases outside gene matches: 2. The CDR3 is 13 residues long. Germline CDR1 SNHLY, CDR2 FYNNEI. The CDR3 coding sequence is TGTGCCAGCAGTGGGGGACAGGGTAACACCATATATTTT. This encodes CASSGGQGNTIYF.

The V gene is TRBV6-5, the J gene TRBJ1-4, with D hard to call. The length of the CDR3 is 14 residues. Trimming removed 2 bases at V and 8 bases at J, with 12 bases between. Germline-derived CDR1 and CDR2 are MNHEY and SVGAGI. CDR3 region: CASSYQVAGEKLFF. In DNA form, the CDR3 reads TGTGCCAGCAGTTACCAGGTTGCGGGGGAAAAACTGTTTTTT.